Listed below are T cell receptor beta chains from one sample, sequenced in a study of CD8 T cells in ankylosing spondylitis. Using its own MiXCR run on the 5' RACE reads, TCRdb lists one record per CDR3 protein. The sample carries some 400,000 distinct CDR3 sequences, approximately 20% recorded once. The sequencing sample was made of blood, either unsorted or a sorted T cell fraction (not recorded which). Receptor source: a male donor with ankylosing spondylitis. CDR3s include the opening cysteine and the closing phenylalanine or tryptophan. The D gene is left open where the match is weak. Not all rows give a size; the values are once, few, many and, for expanded clones, a class.

clone size	V gene	D gene	J gene	CDR3 DNA	CDR3 protein
.	TRBV2	TRBD1	TRBJ2-7	TGTGCCAGCGGACCTCAGCTCCACGGGACAGGCGTCTACGAGCAGTACTTC	CASGPQLHGTGVYEQYF
few	TRBV20-1	TRBD1	TRBJ1-5	TGCAGTGCGGGACGACAGGGGAGACAGAATCAGCCCCAGCATTTT	CSAGRQGRQNQPQHF
.	TRBV16	TRBD1	TRBJ2-7	TGTGCCAGCAGCCAACTGGGACAGGGGGGGGACTACGAGCAGTACTTC	CASSQLGQGGDYEQYF
.	TRBV29-1	.	TRBJ2-1	TGCAGCGTCCATGGGGCCCTGAGCTCCTACAATGAGCAGTTCTTC	CSVHGALSSYNEQFF
.	TRBV3-1	TRBD2	TRBJ2-1	TGTGCCAGCAGCCAAGCCCCGACTAGCGTCGAGCAGTTCTTC	CASSQAPTSVEQFF
few	TRBV20-1	TRBD1	TRBJ1-5	TGCAGTGCTGCCAAAGATACAGGGGGAGGCAATCAGCCCCAGCATTTT	CSAAKDTGGGNQPQHF
few	TRBV5-1	.	TRBJ2-1	TGCGCCAGCAGCTTACAGACTGATGTCTCCTACAATGAGCAGTTCTTC	CASSLQTDVSYNEQFF
.	TRBV25-1	.	TRBJ2-1	TGTGCCAGCAGTGAATCCCTGAGCTCCCCAAGCTCCTACAATGAGCAGTTCTTC	CASSESLSSPSSYNEQFF
.	TRBV20-1	.	TRBJ2-3	TGCAGTGCCGGAGGACGAAATACGCAGTATTTT	CSAGGRNTQYF
few	TRBV7-6	TRBD2	TRBJ2-2	TGTGCCAGCAGCCGAGCGGGGGCCGGGGAGCTGTTTTTT	CASSRAGAGELFF
few	TRBV5-5	.	TRBJ2-7	TGTGCCAGCAGCTTGCGGGTCGAACCAACCTACGAGCAGTACTTC	CASSLRVEPTYEQYF
.	TRBV27	TRBD2	TRBJ2-5	TGTGCCAGCAGCGTAGGACTAGCGGGACAAGAGACCCAGTACTTC	CASSVGLAGQETQYF
.	TRBV20-1	.	TRBJ2-7	TGCAGTGCTAGATCGTTCCCCGCCGGCTACGAGCAGTACTTC	CSARSFPAGYEQYF
.	TRBV27	TRBD1	TRBJ2-7	TGTGCCAGCAGGGGGACAGGTCGGACCTACGAGCAGTACTTC	CASRGTGRTYEQYF
few	TRBV28	TRBD1	TRBJ1-1	TGTGCCAGCAGTAAGCCCTTCCGGGACAGGGTTAACACTGAAGCTTTCTTT	CASSKPFRDRVNTEAFF
.	TRBV6-5	.	TRBJ2-2	TGTGCCAGCAGTTACTCCGTGGGTTCGGGGGTCGGGGAGCTGTTTTTT	CASSYSVGSGVGELFF
.	TRBV2	.	TRBJ2-4	TGTGCCAGCAGTGAAGCAAACGGGGGCATTCAGTACTTC	CASSEANGGIQYF
once	TRBV5-1	TRBD1	TRBJ2-2	TGCGCCAGCAGCTTGAACGGAGGACAGGCAACCGGGGAGCTGTTTTTT	CASSLNGGQATGELFF
few	TRBV12-3/TRBV12-4	.	TRBJ2-1	TGTGCCAGCCCACCGCCTGGCGGGAATAATGAGCAGTTCTTC	CASPPPGGNNEQFF
.	TRBV5-1	.	TRBJ2-1	TGCGCCAGCAGCCCGAGCGGCGTTGAGCAGTTCTTC	CASSPSGVEQFF
.	TRBV7-3	TRBD2	TRBJ2-1	TGTGCCAGCAGCTCCGGGACTAGCGGGACTTCCCACAATGAGCAGTTCTTC	CASSSGTSGTSHNEQFF
.	TRBV29-1	TRBD1	TRBJ2-1	TGCAGCGTGGGACAGGGGGGGCAGGGGTTCTTC	CSVGQGGQGFF
few	TRBV11-3	.	TRBJ2-2	TGTGCCAGCAGCCAGGTGTGGGGTACGGACACCGGGGAGCTGTTTTTT	CASSQVWGTDTGELFF
.	TRBV3-1	.	TRBJ2-7	TGTGCCAGCAGCCAAACTCGGGTTTCGCAGCACGAGCAGTACTTC	CASSQTRVSQHEQYF
few	TRBV12-3/TRBV12-4	.	TRBJ1-1	TGTGCCAGCACTATTTTTGGGAACACTGAAGCTTTCTTT	CASTIFGNTEAFF
few	TRBV5-1	.	TRBJ2-6	TGCGCCAGCAGCTTGGGGTTGGCCCTCGCCTTCTCTGGGGCCAACGTCCTGACTTTC	CASSLGLALAFSGANVLTF
.	TRBV3-1	.	TRBJ2-1	TGTGCCAGCAGCCAAGCTTGGGACACCGGAGGCAATGAGCAGTTCTTC	CASSQAWDTGGNEQFF
few	TRBV12-3/TRBV12-4	TRBD1	TRBJ1-5	TGTGCCAGCAGTTCGGGACAGGGGCTGTCTTTT	CASSSGQGLSF
.	TRBV9	.	TRBJ2-3	TGTGCCAGCAGCGTAGGGCGGGGCACAGATACGCAGTATTTT	CASSVGRGTDTQYF
.	TRBV6-1	TRBD2	TRBJ2-2	TGTGCCAGCAGAAAAGCGGGAGAGGGCACCGGGGAGCTGTTTTTT	CASRKAGEGTGELFF
.	TRBV5-1	TRBD2	TRBJ2-1	TGCGCCAGCAGCTTGACTGGGCTAGCGGGAGGTGATCAGTTCTTC	CASSLTGLAGGDQFF
.	TRBV5-1	TRBD2	TRBJ2-3	TGCGCCAGCAACGTTGGGAGCGGGAGTACAGATACGCAGTATTTT	CASNVGSGSTDTQYF